Presented here are 26 T cell receptor beta chains from one specimen sequenced in a study of blood T cell repertoires in COVID-19. Method: immunoSEQ multiplex PCR; TCRdb's copy keeps in-frame clones and lacks some. The sample includes approximately 200,000 clones, roughly 80% of them seen just once. The source material was PBMCs or T cells enriched from blood (not recorded which). The receptors were sampled from a man in his forties who had recovered from COVID-19.

This clone was detected only a few times. The chain uses TRBV4-1 and TRBJ1-2; 8 nucleotides line up with TRBD1. Germline V gene sequence: CDR1 MGHRA, CDR2 YSYEKL. J lost 5 bases, V lost 2 bases, and 7 bases had no gene match. The CDR3 is 15 residues long. CDR3 bases: TGCGCCAGCAGCCAACCGGACAGGGACGGATATGGCTACACCTTC. Protein: CASSQPDRDGYGYTF.

V gene TRBV19 combines with J gene TRBJ1-2, with D hard to call. The CDR3 contains 14 residues. The ends were cut back, 6 bases at V and 4 bases at J, with 15 bases in the middle. Germline V CDR1 and CDR2: LNHDA, SQIVND (reference sequence). Here the CDR3 reads CASSQTQARYGYTF. As DNA, the CDR3 is TGTGCCAGTAGCCAAACCCAGGCCCGCTATGGCTACACCTTC. The whole variable domain, remainder taken from reference TRBV19 and TRBJ1-2, is DGGITQSPKYLFRKEGQNVTLSCEQNLNHDAMYWYRQDPGQGLRLIYYSQIVNDFQKGDIAEGYSVSREKKESFPLTVTSAQKNPTAFYLCASSQTQARYGYTFGSGTRLTVV.

The rearrangement links TRBV29-1 to TRBJ2-1; 8 nucleotides agree with TRBD2. The CDR3 spans 14 residues. Trimming removed 4 bases from V and 4 bases from J; junction bases left unmatched: 6. Germline V lookup: CDR1 SQVTM, CDR2 ANQGSEA. The CDR3 reads CSVGYAGGYNEQFF. In DNA, the CDR3 is TGCAGCGTTGGGTACGCGGGGGGTTACAATGAGCAGTTCTTC.

The chain joins TRBV4-2 to TRBJ2-3; TRBD2 matches 14 bases. This CDR3 region has 16 residues. The germline V gene encodes CDR1 LGHNA and CDR2 YNFKEQ. V lost 3 bases to trimming and J lost 6 bases; unmatched junction nucleotides: 5. The CDR3 bases are TGTGCCAGCAGCCAGACTAGCGGGGGGGCAATTGATACGCAGTATTTT. It yields the protein CASSQTSGGAIDTQYF.

The chain has TRBV29-1 and TRBJ1-1; 9 bases agree with TRBD1. The V segment lost 7 bases and the J segment 2 bases; nucleotides outside the gene matches: 5. The V gene's germline CDR1 is SQVTM and CDR2 ANQGSEA. The CDR3 is 13 amino acids. The CDR3 sequence: CSAPGQGNTEAFF. CDR3 bases: TGCAGCGCCCCGGGACAGGGAAACACTGAAGCTTTCTTT.

The table lists this clone with a count of one. The chain employs TRBV24-1 and TRBJ2-2, with D tentatively TRBD1 (6 bases). Trimming removed 6 bases from V and 3 bases from J, with 10 bases in between. CDR3 length: 14 amino acids. The V gene's germline CDR1 is KGHDR and CDR2 SFDVKD. For the CDR3, the DNA is TGTGCCACCAGTAGGACAGCCTACACCGGGGAGCTGTTTTTT. This gives the protein CATSRTAYTGELFF.

This CDR3 reads CASSQTGTYQETQYF. The CDR3 DNA is TGCGCCAGCAGCCAGACAGGGACATACCAAGAGACCCAGTACTTC. The chain recombines TRBV4-1 with TRBJ2-5; TRBD1 matches at 7 bases. CDR1 and CDR2 from the germline V gene are MGHRA and YSYEKL. The CDR3 consists of 15 residues. With V trimmed by 3 bases and J by 0 bases, 4 bases remained unmatched.

This clone was seen a handful of times. V and J are TRBV2 and TRBJ1-5, with D perhaps TRBD1 (5 bases). CDR1 is SNHLY, CDR2 FYNNEI, per germline. This CDR3 is built from 14 residues. Trimming removed 6 bases at V and 2 bases at J, with 11 bases between. For the CDR3, the DNA is TGTGCCAGCAGAGCAGGGTCGGGCAATCAGCCCCAGCATTTT. Translation: CASRAGSGNQPQHF.

The V and J genes are TRBV7-3 and TRBJ1-1; TRBD1 might be the D (6 bases). From germline, CDR1 is SGHTA and CDR2 FQGTGA. The V end was cut by 5 bases, the J end by 6 bases, with 16 bases between. CDR3 length: 14 residues. The CDR3 DNA reads TGTGCCAGCAGCGCGGGACCGGGGGGCGCTGAAGCTTTCTTT. Its translation is CASSAGPGGAEAFF.

The rearrangement uses TRBV7-9 and TRBJ1-2; 8 bases are shared with TRBD1. Germline V lookup: CDR1 SEHNR, CDR2 FQNEAQ (reference sequence). The CDR3 sequence is 16 residues long. V lost 5 bases and J lost 6; bases outside the gene matches: 14. CDR3 region: CASSAPGTGALHGYTF. Here the CDR3 DNA reads TGTGCCAGCAGCGCGCCCGGGACAGGCGCCCTTCATGGCTACACCTTC.

This chain joins TRBV4-3 and TRBJ1-4; 10 bases match TRBD1. The CDR3 length is 15 residues. Germline CDR1 and CDR2: LGHNA and YSLEER. V trimming: 4 bases; J trimming: 6 bases; junction bases outside the gene matches: 5. This CDR3 reads CASSRAGTGDEKLFF. In DNA form, the CDR3 reads TGCGCCAGCAGCCGAGCCGGGACAGGGGATGAAAAACTGTTTTTT.

The V gene is TRBV29-1, the J gene TRBJ1-5; D is perhaps TRBD1 (5 bases). CDR1 is SQVTM, CDR2 ANQGSEA, per germline. Between the trimmed V and J ends, which lost 7 bases and 0 bases, there was a span of 16 bases. The CDR3 loop spans 15 amino acids. The CDR3 DNA reads TGCAGCGCTACAATGGGGCAGACTAGCAATCAGCCCCAGCATTTT. Translation gives CSATMGQTSNQPQHF.

The chain combines TRBV10-3 with TRBJ1-3, with unresolved D. V was pared by 6 bases and J by 0 bases, with 9 bases between. Looked up from germline, CDR1 is ENHRY and CDR2 is SYGVKD. This CDR3 contains 14 residues. CDR3 residues: CAISAGISGNTIYF. For the CDR3, the DNA is TGTGCCATCAGCGCAGGAATCTCTGGAAACACCATATATTTT.

This clone appeared a single time. The chain combines TRBV11-3 with TRBJ2-1; 8 nucleotides align to TRBD2. This CDR3 spans 15 amino acids. From germline, CDR1 is SGHNT and CDR2 YENEEA. Trimming cost V 1 base and J 3 bases; bases outside gene matches: 2. The CDR3 bases are TGTGCCAGCAGCTTAGGGACTAGCAGCTACAATGAGCAGTTCTTC. This encodes CASSLGTSSYNEQFF.

The chain carries TRBV5-1 and TRBJ1-5; a weak D match, TRBD1 (6 bases). Trimming took 2 bases from V and 2 from J, leaving 11 bases between them. CDR1 is SGHRS and CDR2 is YFSETQ in the germline V gene. This CDR3 has 15 amino acids. The chain's CDR3 is CASSLRGGGNQPQHF. The CDR3 DNA reads as TGCGCCAGCAGCTTACGGGGGGGCGGCAATCAGCCCCAGCATTTT. The variable domain in full, with the rest retrieved from reference TRBV5-1 and TRBJ1-5, is KAGVTQTPRYLIKTRGQQVTLSCSPISGHRSVSWYQQTPGQGLQFLFEYFSETQRNKGNFPGRFSGRQFSNSRSEMNVSTLELGDSALYLCASSLRGGGNQPQHFGDGTRLSIL.

This chain joins TRBV28 and TRBJ1-2, with D uncertain. Trimming shortened V by 6 bases and J by 2 bases, and 13 bases separated the two germline ends. Germline V lookup: CDR1 MDHEN, CDR2 SYDVKM. This CDR3 comprises 14 residues. CDR3 sequence (DNA): TGTGCCAGCAGCTGGGCCACGATAAACTATGGCTACACCTTC. It translates to CASSWATINYGYTF.

CDR3 amino acids: CASSFTGDYGYTF. In nucleotides, the CDR3 is TGTGCCAGCTCATTTACAGGGGATTATGGCTACACCTTC. The V and J genes are TRBV18 and TRBJ1-2, with 7 bases that match TRBD1. V was pared by 5 bases and J by 5 bases, with 5 bases of the junction left unmatched. The CDR3 sequence is 13 residues long. Per the germline V gene, CDR1 is KGHSH and CDR2 is LQKENI.

The V gene is TRBV7-2, the J gene TRBJ1-3; D not resolved. CDR1 is SGHTA and CDR2 is FQGNSA in the germline V gene. The V gene lost 3 bases and the J gene lost 0 bases, with 6 bases spanning the gap. The CDR3 loop spans 14 amino acids. Here the CDR3 DNA reads TGTGCCAGCAGCTTCCCAGGCTCTGGAAACACCATATATTTT. Translated, it gives CASSFPGSGNTIYF.

This clone was observed once. The rearrangement joins TRBV7-9 to TRBJ2-3; the D gene is possibly TRBD1 (5 bases). Germline-derived CDR1 and CDR2 are SEHNR and FQNEAQ (reference sequence). V lost 4 bases and J 6 bases, leaving 14 bases between the germline ends. This CDR3 has 14 amino acids. The CDR3, as DNA: TGTGCCAGCAGCTCAGGGTTGGGTGGGGATACGCAGTATTTT. Translating gives CASSSGLGGDTQYF.

The rearrangement uses TRBV6-1 and TRBJ1-1; D remains ambiguous. Germline V lookup: CDR1 MNHNS, CDR2 SASEGT. CDR3 length equals 15 residues. V lost 1 base to trimming and J lost 0 bases, with 9 bases between them. DNA for the CDR3: TGTGCCAGCAGTGAAGGTCCCATCATGAACACTGAAGCTTTCTTT. It codes for CASSEGPIMNTEAFF.

V usage is TRBV10-3 and J usage is TRBJ1-1; D call uncertain. V lost 6 bases and J lost 1, with 9 bases in between. This CDR3 has 13 residues. Germline V gene data show CDR1 as ENHRY and CDR2 as SYGVKD. The CDR3 spells CAIRFSENTEAFF. CDR3 in DNA: TGTGCCATCAGGTTTAGCGAGAACACTGAAGCTTTCTTT.

The chain has TRBV11-2 and TRBJ1-5; D unresolved. Looked up from germline, CDR1 is SGHAT and CDR2 is FQNNGV. V lost 0 bases, J lost 3 bases, and 6 bases lay in between. This CDR3 is built from 14 residues. CDR3 nucleotide sequence: TGTGCCAGCAGCTTAGAGAGGGTCAATCAGCCCCAGCATTTT. Translating gives CASSLERVNQPQHF.

The J gene is TRBJ2-7, the V gene TRBV15, with D hard to call. Trimming took 1 base from V and 9 from J, leaving 7 bases between them. This CDR3 comprises 11 residues. The germline CDR1 and CDR2 sequences are LNHNV and YYDKDF (reference sequence). The CDR3 nucleotides read TGTGCCACCAGCAGAGGGGCGTCGCAGTACTTC. This encodes CATSRGASQYF.

This clone was picked up one time. CDR3 region: CASSLAGAFSGNTIYF. In DNA, the CDR3 is TGCGCCAGCAGCTTGGCAGGGGCGTTCTCCGGAAACACCATATATTTT. This chain uses TRBV5-1 with TRBJ1-3, with D possibly matching TRBD1 (6 bases). There are 16 residues in the CDR3. The V gene's germline CDR1 is SGHRS and CDR2 YFSETQ. Deletions cut 0 bases from V and 4 bases from J, with 14 bases between. Together with reference TRBV5-1 and TRBJ1-3, the CDR3 gives the full variable domain: KAGVTQTPRYLIKTRGQQVTLSCSPISGHRSVSWYQQTPGQGLQFLFEYFSETQRNKGNFPGRFSGRQFSNSRSEMNVSTLELGDSALYLCASSLAGAFSGNTIYFGEGSWLTVV.

The chain carries TRBV7-8 and TRBJ2-7, with D tentatively TRBD1 (6 bases). In germline, CDR1 is SGHVS, CDR2 FQNEAQ. This CDR3 has 17 amino acids. The ends were cut back, 2 bases at V and 0 bases at J, with 17 bases in the middle. CDR3 residues: CASSLPTKTGFSYEQYF. CDR3 nucleotide sequence: TGTGCCAGCAGCTTACCAACGAAGACAGGCTTCTCCTACGAGCAGTACTTC.

Only a few counts were recorded for this clone. The chain is built from TRBV30 and TRBJ1-1; perhaps TRBD1 as D (6 bases). Trimming cost V 0 bases and J 4 bases, with 18 bases left between them. CDR1 and CDR2 from the germline V gene are GTSNPN and SVGIG (reference sequence). The CDR3 consists of 16 residues. The DNA of the CDR3 is TGTGCCTGGAGTGTTCGCCACTTTCTAGGGGGCACTGAAGCTTTCTTT. Protein product: CAWSVRHFLGGTEAFF.